Listed below are T cell receptor beta chains from one sample, sequenced in a study of OX40 agonist ivuxolimab in advanced cancers. Method: immunoSEQ multiplex PCR; TCRdb's copy keeps in-frame clones and lacks some. The table shows just over 80,000 clones, with 88% occurring only once. Source: CD4+ or CD8+ T cells sorted from blood, taken in a trial of the OX40 agonist ivuxolimab. Receptors were obtained from an adult with an advanced solid tumor such as melanoma, head and neck, liver or kidney cancer. Both conserved end residues are part of each CDR3. A D gene is named only where the DNA matches it firmly. Size is stated for part of the rows, as once, few or many counts, or as a class when the clone is expanded.

TRBD2	few	TRBJ2-7	TRBV19	CASSFRLAEDEQYF	TGTGCCAGTAGTTTCAGACTAGCGGAGGACGAGCAGTACTTC
-	once	TRBJ1-2	TRBV18	CASSPKGPGGYGYTF	TGTGCCAGCTCACCAAAGGGTCCGGGGGGCTATGGCTACACCTTC
TRBD1	-	TRBJ2-7	TRBV5-1	CASSLRESQGGYEQYF	TGCGCCAGCAGCTTGAGAGAGTCACAGGGGGGATACGAGCAGTACTTC
-	once	TRBJ2-5	TRBV19	CASSIAGMETQYF	TGTGCCAGTAGTATTGCCGGTATGGAGACCCAGTACTTC
-	-	TRBJ1-1	TRBV4-1	CASSQTQLNTEAFF	TGCGCCAGCAGCCAAACTCAATTGAACACTGAAGCTTTCTTT
-	-	TRBJ1-5	TRBV18	CASSLYKKDQPQHF	TGTGCCAGCTCACTCTACAAGAAAGATCAGCCCCAGCATTTT
-	-	TRBJ1-1	TRBV30	CAWIQERAEAFF	TGTGCCTGGATACAGGAGAGGGCTGAAGCTTTCTTT
-	-	TRBJ2-2	TRBV5-6	CASSLAASANTGELFF	TGTGCCAGCAGCTTGGCTGCCAGTGCGAACACCGGGGAGCTGTTTTTT
-	-	TRBJ2-1	TRBV5-8	CASSLIRSYNEQFF	TGTGCCAGCAGCTTGATACGATCCTACAATGAGCAGTTCTTC
-	-	TRBJ1-1	TRBV6-6	CASISTGNTEAFF	TGTGCCAGCATCTCGACTGGGAACACTGAAGCTTTCTTT
-	-	TRBJ1-3	TRBV28	CASSRLENTIYF	TGTGCCAGCAGTAGGCTCGAAAACACCATATATTTT
-	once	TRBJ2-7	TRBV10-3	CATQGLHEQYF	TGTGCCACCCAAGGTTTGCACGAGCAGTACTTC
TRBD1	-	TRBJ1-2	TRBV6-6	CASSPAGGGHGYTF	TGTGCCAGCAGTCCGGCGGGAGGGGGCCACGGCTACACCTTC
-	-	TRBJ1-1	TRBV4-3	CASSQDRFGGTEAFF	TGCGCCAGCAGCCAAGATCGGTTCGGGGGGACTGAAGCTTTCTTT
-	-	TRBJ1-2	TRBV2	CASISTGSYGYTF	TGTGCCAGCATATCGACGGGGTCCTATGGCTACACCTTC
-	once	TRBJ2-7	TRBV6-8	CASSPRGVRLYEQYF	TGTGCCAGCAGTCCGAGGGGTGTGAGATTATACGAGCAGTACTTC
-	-	TRBJ1-4	TRBV6-1	CASSERSGAWEKLFF	TGTGCCAGCAGTGAACGGTCGGGGGCATGGGAAAAACTGTTTTTT
TRBD2	-	TRBJ2-3	TRBV6-5	CASKDRRGKSDTQYF	TGTGCCAGCAAGGACCGGCGGGGGAAATCAGATACGCAGTATTTT
-	-	TRBJ2-7	TRBV5-4	CASSTSSYEQYF	TGTGCCAGCAGCACGAGCTCCTACGAGCAGTACTTC
-	-	TRBJ1-2	TRBV5-4	CASSLSALSYGYTF	TGTGCCAGCAGCTTGTCAGCCCTATCCTATGGCTACACCTTC